This is a list of T cell receptor beta chains from one sample in a study of blood T cells in healthy people across ages. Each CDR3 protein gets one entry after TCRdb re-called the 5' RACE reads with MiXCR. Altogether about 1.4 million distinct CDR3 sequences are present, 59% being singletons, with the ten largest covering 6.5% to 8.5%. Sequencing was performed on blood. The receptors here all came from a man younger than 35 in good health. Both conserved end residues are part of each CDR3. D genes are given only for firm matches. A clone size is listed for some rows: how often the clone was seen (once, few, many), or a class if it is expanded.

>TRBD2|-|TRBV20-1|TRBJ2-3
TGCAGTGCTAGAGATCGATCTAGCGGAAGCACAGATACGCAGTATTTC
CSARDRSSGSTDTQYF
>-|-|TRBV7-2|TRBJ2-1
TGTGCCAGCAGCTCGCTAAGGGGTGGGGGGCCCGTGGATGAGCAGTTCTTC
CASSSLRGGGPVDEQFF
>TRBD2|-|TRBV27|TRBJ2-7
TGTGCCAGCAGACTAGCGGCAGCAGCCTACGAGCAGTACTTC
CASRLAAAAYEQYF
>TRBD2|-|TRBV20-1|TRBJ2-1
TGCAGTGCTAGAGGGACTAGCGGGAGGGGGTACAATGAGCAGTTCTTC
CSARGTSGRGYNEQFF
>-|-|TRBV7-9|TRBJ1-1
TGTGCCAGCAGCTTAGAATTCTTGGGCACTGAAGCTTTCTTT
CASSLEFLGTEAFF
>TRBD2|-|TRBV6-4|TRBJ2-1
TGTGCCAGCAGTGCCCGACTAGCGGGAGACCCCTACAATGAGCAGTTCTTC
CASSARLAGDPYNEQFF
>-|-|TRBV4-1|TRBJ2-3
TGCGCCAGCCAAAGCGTGGCGAGCACAGATACGCAGTATTTT
CASQSVASTDTQYF
>-|-|TRBV6-1|TRBJ2-1
TGTGCCAGCAGGATTTATTCCACCAACAATGAGCAGTTCTTC
CASRIYSTNNEQFF
>-|-|TRBV5-6|TRBJ2-3
TGTGCCAGCAGAATAGGACACGGGCGTCACACAGATACGCAGTATTTT
CASRIGHGRHTDTQYF
>TRBD1|-|TRBV12-3/TRBV12-4|TRBJ1-2
TGTGCCAGCAGTGATTCCGAATGGGGGACAGGGTTAAACTATGGCTACACCTTC
CASSDSEWGTGLNYGYTF
>-|-|TRBV6-5|TRBJ2-7
TGTGCCAGCAGTTACTCGAAGGGGGACATTACCTACGAGCAGTACTTC
CASSYSKGDITYEQYF
>-|few|TRBV20-1|TRBJ2-7
TGCAGTGCTAGAGATGCCGGGGGCCCGACCTACGAGCAGTACTTC
CSARDAGGPTYEQYF
>-|-|TRBV7-9|TRBJ1-1
TGTGCCAGCAGCCGAGGGACCGAAGAAGCTTTCTTT
CASSRGTEEAFF
>-|-|TRBV28|TRBJ2-5
TGTGCCAGCAGGTCCGGGGGAGAGACCCAGTACTTC
CASRSGGETQYF
>-|many|TRBV11-3|TRBJ2-3
TGTGCCAGCAGCTTAGGAGGGGTCACAGATACGCAGTATTTT
CASSLGGVTDTQYF
>-|-|TRBV29-1|TRBJ1-1
TGCAGCGTTGTGGGGGGGATGTCCGGGGCTTTCTTT
CSVVGGMSGAFF
>-|-|TRBV7-6|TRBJ2-7
TGTGCCAGCAGCTTTTGGGGATCAAGAGAGCAGTACTTC
CASSFWGSREQYF
>TRBD2|-|TRBV29-1|TRBJ2-1
TGCAGCGTGAGGACTAGCGGGGCAAACAATGAGCAGTTCTTC
CSVRTSGANNEQFF
>-|-|TRBV4-3|TRBJ1-5
TGCGCCAGCAGCCAAGATTTTTGGACAGACAATCAGCCCCAGCATTTT
CASSQDFWTDNQPQHF
>TRBD1|-|TRBV6-2/TRBV6-3|TRBJ1-5
TGTGCCAGCAGGCGGGACAGGGGAATCGGTCAGCCCCAGCATTTT
CASRRDRGIGQPQHF
>-|-|TRBV29-1|TRBJ1-6
TGCAGCGTTTGCCCGCCGAACTATAATTCACCCCTCCACTTT
CSVCPPNYNSPLHF
>-|-|TRBV6-2/TRBV6-3|TRBJ2-3
TGTGCCAGCAGCCCCCGCTTTGAAGATACGCAGTATTTT
CASSPRFEDTQYF
>-|-|TRBV3-1|TRBJ2-2
TGTGCCAGCAGCCAAGGGGGACAGGTAGCGGGAGATACCGGGGAGCTGTTTTTT
CASSQGGQVAGDTGELFF
>TRBD1|-|TRBV27|TRBJ1-2
TGTGCCAGCAGGAATGGGGACAGGGGATATGGCTACACCTTC
CASRNGDRGYGYTF
>-|-|TRBV12-3/TRBV12-4|TRBJ1-1
TGTGCCAGCAGCGGTGTAACACGAACTGAAGCTTTCTTT
CASSGVTRTEAFF
>-|-|TRBV28|TRBJ2-7
TGTGCCAGCAGTCCCATCCAGGCCACCGAGCAGTACTTC
CASSPIQATEQYF
>-|-|TRBV29-1|TRBJ2-2
TGCAGCGTTGAAGAGGACACCGGGTTACTGGGGGAGCTGTTTTTT
CSVEEDTGLLGELFF
>-|few|TRBV29-1|TRBJ2-5
TGCAGCGTTGGTGCCGGGGGCTCCCAAGAGACCCAGTACTTC
CSVGAGGSQETQYF
>-|few|TRBV5-6|TRBJ1-1
TGTGCCAGCAGCTGGGCCGGGATATTGAACACTGAAGCTTTCTTT
CASSWAGILNTEAFF
>-|few|TRBV6-2/TRBV6-3|TRBJ2-7
TGTGCCAGCAGTTACTCTCCTGGAGCCTACGAGCAGTACTTC
CASSYSPGAYEQYF
>TRBD1|few|TRBV29-1|TRBJ1-2
TGCAGCGTCGCCGGGACAGGGAAACCCAATAACTATGGCTACACCTTC
CSVAGTGKPNNYGYTF
>-|-|TRBV12-3/TRBV12-4|TRBJ2-2
TGTGCCAGCAGACGTGTGGGCCCCGGGGAGCTGTTTTTT
CASRRVGPGELFF
>-|-|TRBV6-6|TRBJ2-1
TGTGCCAGCAGTGCAAACTGGTACAATGAGCAGTTCTTC
CASSANWYNEQFF
>TRBD1|few|TRBV29-1|TRBJ2-1
TGCAGCGCCCAGGGACAGGGGACGTACAATGAGCAGTTCTTC
CSAQGQGTYNEQFF
>TRBD1|few|TRBV18|TRBJ1-5
TGTGCCAGCTCACCAGGACAGGGAACATTCAATCAGCCCCAGCATTTT
CASSPGQGTFNQPQHF
>TRBD1|few|TRBV20-1|TRBJ2-1
TGCAGTGCTAGAGTCGTTACCGGGACAGACTATAATGAGCAGTTCTTC
CSARVVTGTDYNEQFF
>-|many|TRBV7-2|TRBJ1-5
TGTGCCAGCAGCTTGGGAGGAGGTCAGCCCCAGCATTTT
CASSLGGGQPQHF
>-|-|TRBV10-3|TRBJ1-1
TGTGCCATCAGTGAGGCGGCAGGATATGAAGCTTTCTTT
CAISEAAGYEAFF
>-|-|TRBV12-3/TRBV12-4|TRBJ1-2
TGTGCCAGCAGTTTTCTCAAGGAGGGCTACACCTTC
CASSFLKEGYTF
>-|few|TRBV13|TRBJ2-7
TGTGCCAGCAGCCCAGTTCCAACCTCATCCTACGAGCAGTACTTC
CASSPVPTSSYEQYF
>TRBD1|-|TRBV4-3|TRBJ2-7
TGCGCCAGCAGCCAGCGGGGGACAGGGGGCTACGAGCAGTACTTC
CASSQRGTGGYEQYF
>-|few|TRBV15|TRBJ1-2
TGTGCCACCGATGCCGGGTATCCATATGGCTACACCTTC
CATDAGYPYGYTF
>TRBD2|once|TRBV9|TRBJ2-1
TGTGCCAGCAGCAAGAGCGGGGCTAGCTCCTACAATGAGCAGTTCTTC
CASSKSGASSYNEQFF
>TRBD2|-|TRBV20-1|TRBJ2-3
TGCAGTGCTAGAGACCCAGGGGGTACTAGCGGGGGGAGCACAGATACGCAGTATTTT
CSARDPGGTSGGSTDTQYF
>-|many|TRBV29-1|TRBJ2-7
TGCAGCGTTTCGGACCTCTACGAGCAGTACTTC
CSVSDLYEQYF
>-|few|TRBV20-1|TRBJ2-7
TGCAGTGCTAGAGATGTCATCTCCTACGAGCAGTACTTC
CSARDVISYEQYF
>TRBD2|-|TRBV5-1|TRBJ2-7
TGCGCCAGCAGCCTCGAAACGACTAGCGGTCACGAGCAGTACTTC
CASSLETTSGHEQYF
>-|-|TRBV15|TRBJ2-1
TGTGCCACCAGCAGAGTCGCCCTTCAAGAGCAGTTCTTC
CATSRVALQEQFF
>-|-|TRBV18|TRBJ2-3
TGTGCCAGCTCACTACTCGGGAGCGCAGATACGCAGTATTTT
CASSLLGSADTQYF
>TRBD2|-|TRBV7-9|TRBJ2-5
TGTGCCAGCAGCAGTCCTCGAGCGGGGGGGCAAGAGACCCAGTACTTC
CASSSPRAGGQETQYF
>-|-|TRBV4-1|TRBJ2-1
TGCGCCAGCAGCCAAGACAGGGGCCCCGGGAATGAGCAGTTCTTC
CASSQDRGPGNEQFF
>TRBD2|-|TRBV7-2|TRBJ2-7
TGTGCCAGCAGCCGTCTAGCGGGAGTTGGTGAGCAGTACTTC
CASSRLAGVGEQYF
>TRBD1|few|TRBV6-1|TRBJ2-7
TGTGCCAGCGGGGACAGAAACTCCTACGAGCAGTACTTC
CASGDRNSYEQYF
>TRBD1|few|TRBV4-2|TRBJ2-1
TGTGCCAGCAGCCAAGATAAGACAGGGCCCTACAATGAGCAGTTCTTC
CASSQDKTGPYNEQFF
>-|few|TRBV4-1|TRBJ1-6
TGCGCCAGCAGCCAAATCGGGCAGTATAATTCACCCCTCCACTTT
CASSQIGQYNSPLHF
>-|-|TRBV29-1|TRBJ2-4
TGCAGCGTTTTAGGGGGAACCAAAAACATTCAGTACTTC
CSVLGGTKNIQYF
>TRBD2|-|TRBV7-2|TRBJ2-3
TGTGCCAGCAGCTTAGACCCCCTAGGCGGGAGCCACAGGGATACGCAGTATTTT
CASSLDPLGGSHRDTQYF
>TRBD2|-|TRBV27|TRBJ2-7
TGTGCCAGCAGTCCGCTGACTAGCGGGGGCCCTGGAGAGCAGTACTTC
CASSPLTSGGPGEQYF
>TRBD2|-|TRBV6-8|TRBJ2-5
TGTGCCAGCAGTCCGAAACTAGCGGGGGACCAAGAGACCCAGTACTTC
CASSPKLAGDQETQYF
>-|-|TRBV4-3|TRBJ2-7
TGCGCCAGCAGCCAAAGGTTGGTAGGCTACGAGCAGTACTTC
CASSQRLVGYEQYF